What follows are 4 T cell receptor beta chains derived from one specimen sequenced in a study of PD-1 blockade in classical Hodgkin lymphoma. All patients experienced relapse after autologous stem cell transplantation, and brentuximab vedotin exposure was variable. CD4+ T cells were purified from thawed PBMCs by negative selection. Repertoires were generated with immunoSEQ multiplex PCR, while TCRdb's copy carries only in-frame clones and drops some. The data hold some 2,500 clones, with about 86% observed a single time. The source material was CD4+ T cells from blood, sampled at baseline. Receptors originate from a human donor with classical Hodgkin lymphoma.

V is TRBV5-1 and J is TRBJ2-7, with 8 bases that match TRBD1. The V gene end was trimmed by 3 bases and the J gene end by 2 bases; junction bases not matched to a gene: 10. CDR1 and CDR2 from the germline V gene are SGHRS and YFSETQ. The CDR3 contains 16 residues. This CDR3 reads CASSSAGQGLAYEQYF. In DNA, the CDR3 is TGCGCCAGCAGCTCGGCCGGACAGGGACTTGCCTACGAGCAGTACTTC. Filled out from reference TRBV5-1 and TRBJ2-7, the complete variable domain reads KAGVTQTPRYLIKTRGQQVTLSCSPISGHRSVSWYQQTPGQGLQFLFEYFSETQRNKGNFPGRFSGRQFSNSRSEMNVSTLELGDSALYLCASSSAGQGLAYEQYFGPGTRLTVT.

The J gene is TRBJ1-5, the V gene TRBV7-8, with D perhaps TRBD1 (6 bases). Looked up from germline, CDR1 is SGHVS and CDR2 is FQNEAQ. V dropped 7 bases and J dropped 6 bases, with 10 bases sitting between them. The CDR3 is 12 residues long. CDR3 in amino acids: CASMGGRQPQHF. As DNA, the CDR3 is TGTGCCAGCATGGGGGGCCGTCAGCCCCAGCATTTT.

V is TRBV19 and J is TRBJ2-3; D possibly corresponds to TRBD2 (6 bases). Germline-derived CDR1 and CDR2 are LNHDA and SQIVND (reference sequence). The CDR3 has 14 residues. Trimming shortened V by 6 bases and J by 2 bases, and 12 bases separated the two germline ends. The CDR3 is CASREGSNTDTQYF. The CDR3 DNA is TGTGCCAGTAGGGAGGGGTCGAACACAGATACGCAGTATTTT.

The chain couples TRBV15 to TRBJ2-1; TRBD1 matches 8 bases. The CDR3 is 15 amino acids. With 3 bases clipped from V and 9 bases from J, the junction kept 10 bases outside the gene matches. CDR1 is LNHNV, CDR2 YYDKDF, per germline (reference sequence). CDR3 nucleotide sequence: TGTGCCACCAGCAGGGAACAGGGGGTGTATGGTGAGCAGTTCTTC. It codes for CATSREQGVYGEQFF.